The text below deals with one TCR beta chain. The antigen remains undetermined. Replicate PCRs from sorted subsets contained 200 ng DNA, which is around 29,000 T cell genomes. Sequencing used immunoSEQ multiplex PCR; TCRdb keeps in-frame clones, though not all of them. The sample holds about 1.1 million clones, approximately 80% seen once. The CDR3 length is 17 residues. Per the germline V gene, CDR1 is KGHSH and CDR2 is LQKENI. The ends lost 0 bases at V and 8 bases at J; junction bases unmatched: 10. This entry comes from a study of shared clonotypes between healthy human individuals. Study findings and constraints: Larger estimated richness was generally recorded for naive subsets relative to memory subsets.

Specimen: memory CD4+ T cells from PBMCs. Described subset: CD45RA-negative fraction. The clonotype was recovered from a man younger than 35 in good health. Some clones in this sample may be carry-over from other donors' samples. V gene TRBV18 combines with J gene TRBJ1-1; 12 bases are shared with TRBD1. CDR3 amino acids: CASSPPYSTGQGAEAFF. The CDR3 DNA follows: TGTGCCAGCTCACCACCCTACAGTACGGGACAGGGGGCGGAAGCTTTCTTT.